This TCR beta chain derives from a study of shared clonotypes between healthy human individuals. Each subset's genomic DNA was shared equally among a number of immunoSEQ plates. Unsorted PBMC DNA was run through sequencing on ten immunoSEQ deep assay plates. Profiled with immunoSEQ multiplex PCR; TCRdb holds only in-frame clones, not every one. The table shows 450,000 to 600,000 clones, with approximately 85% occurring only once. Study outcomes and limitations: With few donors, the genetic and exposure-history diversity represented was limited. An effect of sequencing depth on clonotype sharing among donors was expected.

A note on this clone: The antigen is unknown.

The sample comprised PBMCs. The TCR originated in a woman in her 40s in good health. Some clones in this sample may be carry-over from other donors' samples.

The CDR3: CASSWDGANVLTF. DNA for the CDR3: TGTGCCAGCAGCTGGGATGGGGCCAACGTCCTGACTTTC. The J gene is TRBJ2-6, the V gene TRBV11-2; D unclear. The CDR3 extends over 13 amino acids. V gave up 4 bases and J gave up 3 bases, with 4 bases separating them. Germline assignment: CDR1 SGHAT and CDR2 FQNNGV.